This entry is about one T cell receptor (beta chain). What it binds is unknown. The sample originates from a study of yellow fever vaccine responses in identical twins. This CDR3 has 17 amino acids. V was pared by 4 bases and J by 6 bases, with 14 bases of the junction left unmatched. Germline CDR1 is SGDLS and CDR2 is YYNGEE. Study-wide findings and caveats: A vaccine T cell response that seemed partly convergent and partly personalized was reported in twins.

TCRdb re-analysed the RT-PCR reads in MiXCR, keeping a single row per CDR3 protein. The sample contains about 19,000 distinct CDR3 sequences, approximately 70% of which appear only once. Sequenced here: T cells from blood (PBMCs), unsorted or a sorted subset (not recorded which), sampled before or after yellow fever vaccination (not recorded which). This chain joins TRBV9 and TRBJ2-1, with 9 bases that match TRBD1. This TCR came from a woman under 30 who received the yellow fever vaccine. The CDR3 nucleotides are TGTGCCAGCAGCCTCCTTCTACCCGGGACAGGGATCAATGAGCAGTTCTTC. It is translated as CASSLLLPGTGINEQFF. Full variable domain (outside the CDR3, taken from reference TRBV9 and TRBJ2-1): DSGVTQTPKHLITATGQRVTLRCSPRSGDLSVYWYQQSLDQGLQFLIQYYNGEERAKGNILERFSAQQFPDLHSELNLSSLELGDSALYFCASSLLLPGTGINEQFFGPGTRLTVL.